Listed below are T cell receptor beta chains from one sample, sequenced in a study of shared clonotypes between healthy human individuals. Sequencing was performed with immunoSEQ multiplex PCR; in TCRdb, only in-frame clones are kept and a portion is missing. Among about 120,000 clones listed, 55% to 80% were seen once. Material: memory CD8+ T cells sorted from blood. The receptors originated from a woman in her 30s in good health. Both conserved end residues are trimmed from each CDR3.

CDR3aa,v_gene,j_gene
ASSARERDEQY,TRBV6-4,TRBJ2-7
ASSQVTGGAEDTQY,TRBV4-1,TRBJ2-3
ASSSFLRDRKNIQY,TRBV19,TRBJ2-4
ASSLIGYSNQPQH,TRBV7-9,TRBJ1-5
ASSIQRDSYEQY,TRBV7-2,TRBJ2-7
ASSLMSVRFSGTDTQY,TRBV5-1,TRBJ2-3
ASSLDLGQWEF,TRBV11-2,TRBJ2-1
ASSLGDRGNYGYT,TRBV5-1,TRBJ1-2
ASSLAVAGVDEQY,TRBV7-9,TRBJ2-7
ASSPRTRNQPQH,TRBV4-1,TRBJ1-5
ASRPVPGDGETQY,TRBV28,TRBJ2-5
ASSSGQGYHEQY,TRBV5-1,TRBJ2-7
ASSQGHTGNTEAF,TRBV4-1,TRBJ1-1
ATSRRVLIAKNIQY,TRBV15,TRBJ2-4
ATSRRTSGIFEQY,TRBV15,.
ASSQEGQGLLNEQF,TRBV14,TRBJ2-1
SVERGAGHEQY,TRBV29-1,TRBJ2-7
ASSYRGGLASEQY,TRBV7-9,TRBJ2-7
ASSRSGGSSGSYEQY,TRBV18,TRBJ2-7
ASSAEAGTQETQY,TRBV7-9,TRBJ2-5
ASSFYKLTEAF,TRBV7-9,TRBJ1-1
ASSQTDTQY,TRBV28,TRBJ2-3
ASSPPGTGGYEQY,TRBV28,TRBJ2-7
ASSYAGAVDTQY,TRBV6-6,TRBJ2-3
ASSFRGSNYGYT,TRBV5-4,TRBJ1-2
ATSDATVGSNQPQH,TRBV27,TRBJ1-5
ASSKHSGSSYNEQF,TRBV27,TRBJ2-1
ASSLDLGGGEQY,TRBV5-1,TRBJ2-7
ASSVQGSTDTQY,TRBV25-1,TRBJ2-3
ASTNWWEGPAEQF,TRBV2,TRBJ2-1
ASSLGSGRATDTQY,TRBV5-1,TRBJ2-3
ASRDNYGYT,TRBV5-1,TRBJ1-2
ASNVLAGTGELF,TRBV6-5,TRBJ2-2